A single sample is the source of the 20 T cell receptor beta chains below, sequenced in a study of cytomegalovirus exposure and HLA in healthy donors. In the PCR, 60 Vbeta and 13 Jbeta primers were used. The method was immunoSEQ multiplex PCR; TCRdb's version includes in-frame clones alone and lacks a portion of them. The data contain more than 130,000 clones, 80% of them singletons. Sequenced: PBMCs. The receptor source for this set is a male donor in good health and CMV-seronegative.

V is TRBV9 and J is TRBJ2-1, with D perhaps matching TRBD1 (5 bases). Germline-derived CDR1 and CDR2 are SGDLS and YYNGEE. CDR3 length: 15 amino acids. The V and J ends lost 2 bases and 6 bases respectively, with 15 bases between them. CDR3 nucleotide sequence: TGTGCCAGCAGCGTCGGACACCGGAACCCCAATGAGCAGTTCTTC. This sequence encodes CASSVGHRNPNEQFF.

The CDR3 DNA reads as TGTGCCAGCAGCTTGACCCCCGGACAGACGTTCAGGCCCCTCCACTTT. Its translation: CASSLTPGQTFRPLHF. V usage is TRBV5-6 and J usage is TRBJ1-6, with D tentatively TRBD1 (6 bases). Between the trimmed V and J ends, which lost 1 base and 13 bases, there was a span of 21 bases. The CDR3 has 16 amino acids. The germline gives CDR1 SGHDT, CDR2 YYEEEE.

This clone was seen only a few times. The chain employs TRBV9 and TRBJ1-4; D not resolved. The CDR3 totals 16 residues. V was shortened by 3 bases and J by 3 bases, with 15 bases between the two germline ends. Germline V gene data show CDR1 as SGDLS and CDR2 as YYNGEE. The CDR3 nucleotides are TGTGCCAGCAGCGCAGATGGAGTTGCGGCTAATGAAAAACTGTTTTTT. Residues: CASSADGVAANEKLFF. Full variable domain (outside the CDR3, taken from reference TRBV9 and TRBJ1-4): DSGVTQTPKHLITATGQRVTLRCSPRSGDLSVYWYQQSLDQGLQFLIQYYNGEERAKGNILERFSAQQFPDLHSELNLSSLELGDSALYFCASSADGVAANEKLFFGSGTQLSVL.

V is TRBV11-2 and J is TRBJ1-2; 8 bases are shared with TRBD1. The CDR3 extends over 15 amino acids. The V segment lost 5 bases and the J segment 8 bases; nucleotides outside the gene matches: 13. Germline V gene data show CDR1 as SGHAT and CDR2 as FQNNGV. This chain's CDR3 is CASSPTDRVGMGYTF. In nucleotides, the CDR3 is TGTGCCAGCAGCCCCACGGACAGGGTTGGTATGGGCTACACCTTC.

The rearrangement uses TRBV30 and TRBJ2-6, with a possible D match to TRBD1 (5 bases). The CDR3 loop spans 17 amino acids. With 0 bases removed from V and 2 bases from J, the gap between germline ends came to 14 bases. Germline V gene sequence: CDR1 GTSNPN, CDR2 SVGIG (reference sequence). Here the CDR3 DNA reads TGTGCCTGGAGTGTAGGCAGGGTGAGGACTGGGGCCAACGTCCTGACTTTC. Residues: CAWSVGRVRTGANVLTF.

The CDR3 region is CASSAQGNGYTF. Here the CDR3 DNA reads TGTGCCAGCAGCGCCCAGGGCAATGGCTACACCTTC. V gene TRBV7-9 combines with J gene TRBJ1-2, with D tentatively TRBD1 (5 bases). The CDR3 contains 12 residues. V dropped 5 bases and J dropped 6 bases, with 10 bases sitting between them. Germline V gene sequence: CDR1 SEHNR, CDR2 FQNEAQ (reference sequence).

This clone was observed once. V is TRBV4-1 and J is TRBJ1-4, with TRBD1 matching 7 bases. Germline V gene sequence: CDR1 MGHRA, CDR2 YSYEKL. V shed 1 base, J shed 8 bases, and the junction held 7 bases outside the gene matches. CDR3 size: 15 residues. DNA for the CDR3: TGCGCCAGCAGCCAAGGACAGGGCGGATGGGAAAAACTGTTTTTT. It specifies CASSQGQGGWEKLFF.

The chain joins TRBV10-2 to TRBJ1-4; TRBD1 aligns across 8 bases. CDR3 length: 14 amino acids. Unmatched junction bases numbered 4, after V lost 6 bases and J lost 4 bases. From germline, CDR1 is WSHSY and CDR2 SAAADI. DNA of the CDR3: TGCGCCAGCAGCGGGACAGGATTTAATGAAAAACTGTTTTTT. It specifies CASSGTGFNEKLFF.

The chain is built from TRBV19 and TRBJ1-1; D gene ambiguous. CDR3 length equals 14 residues. Per germline, CDR1 LNHDA and CDR2 SQIVND (reference sequence). V lost 5 bases, J lost 3 bases, and 13 bases lay in between. CDR3 nucleotide sequence: TGTGCCAGTAGTCCCTCTCTTACTTACACTGAAGCTTTCTTT. Residues: CASSPSLTYTEAFF.

This chain uses TRBV28 with TRBJ2-5, with 12 bases lining up with TRBD2. Near its end, the DNA agrees better with TRBJ2-7, so the J call may be wrong. The CDR3 is 13 amino acids. Germline CDR1 and CDR2: MDHEN and SYDVKM. The CDR3 DNA sequence: TGTGCTGCTGGACTAGCGGGGACCTACGAGCAGTACTTC. It specifies CAAGLAGTYEQYF.

V and J are TRBV5-1 and TRBJ2-1; 9 bases agree with TRBD1. CDR3 length equals 16 residues. J was trimmed by 3 bases and V by 1 base; bases with no gene match: 5. Per germline, CDR1 SGHRS and CDR2 YFSETQ. CDR3 nucleotides: TGCGCCAGCAGCTTGCTGTCGGGACAGGGCTACAATGAGCAGTTCTTC. Protein: CASSLLSGQGYNEQFF. Supplemented by reference TRBV5-1 and TRBJ2-1, the full variable domain reads KAGVTQTPRYLIKTRGQQVTLSCSPISGHRSVSWYQQTPGQGLQFLFEYFSETQRNKGNFPGRFSGRQFSNSRSEMNVSTLELGDSALYLCASSLLSGQGYNEQFFGPGTRLTVL.

The gene calls are TRBV7-3 and TRBJ2-1, with 11 bases lining up with TRBD2. The CDR3 is 15 amino acids. CDR1 SGHTA and CDR2 FQGTGA come from the germline V gene. V gave up 0 bases and J gave up 6 bases; unmatched junction bases: 1. The CDR3 protein is CASSLTSGGANEQFF. DNA of the CDR3: TGTGCCAGCAGCTTAACTAGCGGGGGGGCCAATGAGCAGTTCTTC.

J is TRBJ2-7 and V is TRBV19, with D perhaps TRBD1 (6 bases). Between the trimmed V and J ends, which lost 3 bases and 3 bases, there was a span of 15 bases. The CDR3 spans 15 residues. The germline V gene encodes CDR1 LNHDA and CDR2 SQIVND (reference sequence). The CDR3 reads CASSIATGIIYEQYF. The CDR3 bases are TGTGCCAGTAGTATCGCAACAGGGATAATCTACGAGCAGTACTTC.

The chain combines TRBV21-1 with TRBJ1-6; TRBD1, as called in the table, went unchecked against the DNA. TRBV21-1 constitutes a pseudogene. The CDR3 runs 13 residues. The CDR3 nucleotides are TGTGCCCGCCAGGACAGGGTACGCTCACCCCTCCACTTT. Its protein product is CARQDRVRSPLHF.

V usage is TRBV29-1 and J usage is TRBJ2-1; a weak D match, TRBD1 (6 bases). Trimming took off 5 bases at V and 0 bases at J, with 14 bases between the two ends. The CDR3 length is 15 residues. CDR1 and CDR2 (germline): SQVTM, ANQGSEA. The CDR3 DNA reads TGCAGCGTTCCCAGGGGCGGAAGCTCCTACAATGAGCAGTTCTTC. It yields the protein CSVPRGGSSYNEQFF.

This clone was seen a handful of times. The J gene is TRBJ2-2, the V gene TRBV15; the match to TRBD1 covers 8 bases. V trimming: 5 bases; J trimming: 5 bases; junction bases outside the gene matches: 7. The CDR3 covers 15 residues. Per germline, CDR1 LNHNV and CDR2 YYDKDF (reference sequence). Here the CDR3 reads CATSGRDRLTGELFF. CDR3 sequence (DNA): TGTGCCACCAGCGGCCGGGACAGGTTGACCGGGGAGCTGTTTTTT.

The V gene is TRBV27, the J gene TRBJ2-7, with TRBD1 as a possible D gene (5 bases). The ends were cut back, 3 bases at V and 7 bases at J, with 10 bases in the middle. Germline V gene data show CDR1 as MNHEY and CDR2 as SMNVEV (reference sequence). CDR3 length equals 12 residues. The CDR3 is CASSFWGAEQYF. For the CDR3, the DNA is TGTGCCAGCAGTTTCTGGGGCGCTGAGCAGTACTTC.

The gene calls are TRBV18 and TRBJ2-1, with 11 bases that match TRBD1. The CDR3 loop spans 15 amino acids. The V gene end was trimmed by 3 bases and the J gene end by 4 bases; junction bases not matched to a gene: 2. The germline CDR1 and CDR2 sequences are KGHSH and LQKENI. The chain's CDR3 is CASSPGTGGYNEQFF. The CDR3 DNA reads as TGTGCCAGCTCACCGGGGACAGGGGGTTACAATGAGCAGTTCTTC.

V gene TRBV19 combines with J gene TRBJ1-1; D is possibly TRBD1 (5 bases). The CDR3 length is 15 residues. The germline V and J ends were trimmed by 7 bases and 3 bases, with 18 bases remaining between them. Germline V lookup: CDR1 LNHDA, CDR2 SQIVND (reference sequence). CDR3 coding DNA: TGTGCCAGTACGGCCCAGGGTTTTAAACACACTGAAGCTTTCTTT. Translated: CASTAQGFKHTEAFF.

The chain employs TRBV4-3 and TRBJ1-6; a weak D match, TRBD1 (5 bases). Germline lookup yields CDR1 LGHNA and CDR2 YSLEER. V gave up 0 bases and J gave up 9 bases, with 12 bases separating them. The CDR3 is made up of 15 amino acids. CDR3 DNA: TGCGCCAGCAGCCAAGACAGGGTGGAGATTTCACCCCTCCACTTT. As protein: CASSQDRVEISPLHF.